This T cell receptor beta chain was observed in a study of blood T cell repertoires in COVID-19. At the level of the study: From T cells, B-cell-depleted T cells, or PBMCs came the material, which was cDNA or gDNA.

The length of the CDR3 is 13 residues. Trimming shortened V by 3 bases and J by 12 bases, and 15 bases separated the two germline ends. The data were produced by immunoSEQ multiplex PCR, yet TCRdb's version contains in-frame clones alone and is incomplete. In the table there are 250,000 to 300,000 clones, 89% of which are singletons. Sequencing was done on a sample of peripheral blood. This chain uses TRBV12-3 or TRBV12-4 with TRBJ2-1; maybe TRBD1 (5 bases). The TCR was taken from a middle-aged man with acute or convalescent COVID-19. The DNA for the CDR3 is TGTGCCAGCAGTTTGTCGGACAACTGGTGGCAGTTCTTC. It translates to CASSLSDNWWQFF.